This T cell receptor (beta chain) was recorded in a study of blood T cell repertoires in COVID-19. Study-level information: T cells, B-cell-depleted T cells, or PBMCs provided the cDNA or gDNA that served as material.

The CDR3 is 13 residues long. V was clipped by 2 bases and J by 12 bases; unmatched bases: 5. The germline V gene has CDR1 GTSNPN and CDR2 SVGIG (reference sequence). This clone was counted a few times. All recovered Cohort 3 donors got two negative PCRs, got clearance, or saw symptom resolution. Study processing details: Nucleated cell number was recorded as an estimate derived from reference gene primer amplification. Only in-frame clones appear in the TCRdb table, and some are missing; sequencing was by immunoSEQ multiplex PCR. V and J calls and clone size come straight from that table; D and trimming were deduced from the DNA. The sample lists approximately 400,000 clones; about 87% were seen once.

This receptor was obtained from a man aged 25 to 40 who had recovered from COVID-19. J is TRBJ1-6 and V is TRBV30, with 9 positions matching TRBD1. The source material was PBMCs or T cells enriched from blood (not recorded which). The CDR3 nucleotides read TGTGCCTGGAGTAGACAGGGGGAAAGACCCCTCCACTTT. Encoded protein: CAWSRQGERPLHF.